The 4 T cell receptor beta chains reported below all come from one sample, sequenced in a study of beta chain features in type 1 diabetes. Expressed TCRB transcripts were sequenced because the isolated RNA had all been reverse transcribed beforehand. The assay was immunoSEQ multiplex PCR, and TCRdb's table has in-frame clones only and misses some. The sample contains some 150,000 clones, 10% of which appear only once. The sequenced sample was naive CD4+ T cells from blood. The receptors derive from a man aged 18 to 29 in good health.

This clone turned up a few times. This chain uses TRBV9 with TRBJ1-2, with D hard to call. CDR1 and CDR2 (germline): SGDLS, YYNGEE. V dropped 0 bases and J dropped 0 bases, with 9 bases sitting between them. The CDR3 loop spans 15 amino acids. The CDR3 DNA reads TGTGCCAGCAGCGTAGGAAGGAGTGCTAACTATGGCTACACCTTC. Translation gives CASSVGRSANYGYTF.

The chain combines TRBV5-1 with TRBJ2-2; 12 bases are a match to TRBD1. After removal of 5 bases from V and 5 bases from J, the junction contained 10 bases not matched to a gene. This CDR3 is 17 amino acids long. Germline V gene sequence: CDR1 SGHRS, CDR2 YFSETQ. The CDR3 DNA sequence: TGCGCCAGCAGATTCCCCGGGACAGGGGGCTTAACCGGGGAGCTGTTTTTT. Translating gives CASRFPGTGGLTGELFF.

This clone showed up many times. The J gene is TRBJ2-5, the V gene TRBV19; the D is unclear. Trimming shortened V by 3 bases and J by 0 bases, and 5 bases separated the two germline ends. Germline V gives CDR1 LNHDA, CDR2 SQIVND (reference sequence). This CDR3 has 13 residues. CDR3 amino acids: CASSILHQETQYF. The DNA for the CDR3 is TGTGCCAGTAGTATTCTTCACCAAGAGACCCAGTACTTC.

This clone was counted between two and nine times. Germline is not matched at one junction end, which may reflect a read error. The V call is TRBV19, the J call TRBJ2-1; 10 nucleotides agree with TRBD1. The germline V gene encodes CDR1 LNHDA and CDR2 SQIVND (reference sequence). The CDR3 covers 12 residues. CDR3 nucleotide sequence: TGTGCCAGTAGTCGGATAGGGACAGGGGTCCTCTTC. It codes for CASSRIGTGVLF.